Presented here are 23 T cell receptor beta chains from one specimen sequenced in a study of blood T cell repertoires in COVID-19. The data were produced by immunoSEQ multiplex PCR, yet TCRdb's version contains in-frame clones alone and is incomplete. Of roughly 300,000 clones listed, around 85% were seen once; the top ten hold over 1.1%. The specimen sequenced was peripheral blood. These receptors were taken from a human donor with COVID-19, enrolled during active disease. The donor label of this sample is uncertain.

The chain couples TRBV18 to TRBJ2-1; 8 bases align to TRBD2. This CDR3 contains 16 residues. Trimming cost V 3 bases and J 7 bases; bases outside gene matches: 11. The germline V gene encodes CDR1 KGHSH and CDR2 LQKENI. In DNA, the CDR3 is TGTGCCAGCTCACCTCGGACTAGCCTTACGGGGAATGAGCAGTTCTTC. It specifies CASSPRTSLTGNEQFF.

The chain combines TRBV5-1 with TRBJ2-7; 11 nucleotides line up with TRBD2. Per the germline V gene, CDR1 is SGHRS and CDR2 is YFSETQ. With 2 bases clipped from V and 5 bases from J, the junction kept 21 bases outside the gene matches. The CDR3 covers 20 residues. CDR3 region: CASSFKRGAWTSGFVDEQYF. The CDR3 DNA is TGCGCCAGCAGCTTCAAGCGGGGGGCTTGGACTAGCGGGTTTGTCGACGAGCAGTACTTC.

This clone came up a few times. The CDR3 DNA follows: TGTGCCAGTAGCACAAGCGGTAACTATGGCTACACCTTC. This translates into CASSTSGNYGYTF. This chain joins TRBV19 and TRBJ1-2; D remains unclear. The CDR3 spans 13 residues. Trimming stripped 6 bases from V and 1 base from J, with 9 bases between. CDR1 LNHDA and CDR2 SQIVND come from the germline V gene (reference sequence).

CDR3 sequence (DNA): TGTGCCAGAACGCCTAGGCGCCCCGGGGATAGCAATCAGCCCCAGCATTTT. Its translation: CARTPRRPGDSNQPQHF. This rearrangement joins TRBV21-1 to TRBJ1-5. TRBV21-1 is labeled a pseudogene. The CDR3 consists of 17 residues.

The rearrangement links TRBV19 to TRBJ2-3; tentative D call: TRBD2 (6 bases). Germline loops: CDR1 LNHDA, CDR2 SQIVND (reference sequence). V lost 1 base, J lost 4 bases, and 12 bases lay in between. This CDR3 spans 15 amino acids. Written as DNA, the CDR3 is TGTGCCAGTAGTATAGGACGGGAGTTGGCAGATACGCAGTATTTT. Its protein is CASSIGRELADTQYF. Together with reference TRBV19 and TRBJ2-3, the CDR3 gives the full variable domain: DGGITQSPKYLFRKEGQNVTLSCEQNLNHDAMYWYRQDPGQGLRLIYYSQIVNDFQKGDIAEGYSVSREKKESFPLTVTSAQKNPTAFYLCASSIGRELADTQYFGPGTRLTVL.

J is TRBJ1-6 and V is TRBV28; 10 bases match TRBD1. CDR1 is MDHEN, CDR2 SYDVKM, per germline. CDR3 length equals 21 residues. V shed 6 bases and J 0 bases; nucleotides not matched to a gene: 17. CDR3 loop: CASSYGTGAKHFSSYNSPLHF. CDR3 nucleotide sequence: TGTGCCAGCAGCTACGGGACAGGGGCGAAACATTTTAGCTCCTATAATTCACCCCTCCACTTT.

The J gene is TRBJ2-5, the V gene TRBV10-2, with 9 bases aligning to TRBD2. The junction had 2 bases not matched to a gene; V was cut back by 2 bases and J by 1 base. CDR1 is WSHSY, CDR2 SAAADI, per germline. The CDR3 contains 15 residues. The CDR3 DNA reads TGCGCCAGCAGTGAGGCGCGGGGGGGCCAAGAGACCCAGTACTTC. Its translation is CASSEARGGQETQYF.

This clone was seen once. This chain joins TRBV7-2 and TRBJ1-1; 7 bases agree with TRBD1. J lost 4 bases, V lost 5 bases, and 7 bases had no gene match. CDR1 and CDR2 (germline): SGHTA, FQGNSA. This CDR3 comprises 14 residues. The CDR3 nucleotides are TGTGCCAGCAGCAAGACAGGGCGCGGCACTGAAGCTTTCTTT. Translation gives CASSKTGRGTEAFF.

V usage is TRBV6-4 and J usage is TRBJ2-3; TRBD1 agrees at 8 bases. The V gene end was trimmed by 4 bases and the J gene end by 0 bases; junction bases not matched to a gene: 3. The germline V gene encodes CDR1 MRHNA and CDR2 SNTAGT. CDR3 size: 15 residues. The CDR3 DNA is TGTGCCAGCAGTGCCGACAGGGGTAGCACAGATACGCAGTATTTT. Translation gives CASSADRGSTDTQYF.

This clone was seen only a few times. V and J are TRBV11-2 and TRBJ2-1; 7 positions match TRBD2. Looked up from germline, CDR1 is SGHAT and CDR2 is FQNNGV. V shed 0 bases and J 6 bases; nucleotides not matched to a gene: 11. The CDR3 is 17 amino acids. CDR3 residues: CASSLELVTGRSNEQFF. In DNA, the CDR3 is TGTGCCAGCAGCTTAGAGCTAGTAACCGGGAGGTCCAATGAGCAGTTCTTC.

The chain's CDR3 is CASSFPGTGGISNYGYTF. CDR3 coding DNA: TGTGCCAGCAGTTTCCCCGGGACAGGGGGTATATCTAACTATGGCTACACCTTC. The chain combines TRBV28 with TRBJ1-2; TRBD1 aligns across 11 bases. The CDR3 is 18 amino acids. The V gene end was trimmed by 3 bases and the J gene end by 0 bases; junction bases not matched to a gene: 9. Germline V gene sequence: CDR1 MDHEN, CDR2 SYDVKM.

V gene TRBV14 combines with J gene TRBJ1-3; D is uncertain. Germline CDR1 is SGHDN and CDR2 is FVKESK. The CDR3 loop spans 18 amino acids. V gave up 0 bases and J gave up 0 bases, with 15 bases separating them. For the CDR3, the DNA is TGTGCCAGCAGCCAAGAAGCGGTCCAGACCCACTCTGGAAACACCATATATTTT. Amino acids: CASSQEAVQTHSGNTIYF.

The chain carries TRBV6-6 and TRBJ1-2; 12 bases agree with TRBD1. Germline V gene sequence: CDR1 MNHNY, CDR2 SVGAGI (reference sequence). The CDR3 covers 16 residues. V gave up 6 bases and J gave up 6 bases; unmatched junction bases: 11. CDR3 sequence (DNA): TGTGCCAGCAGCTTGGCGGGGGACAGGGGGCAGAATGGCTACACCTTC. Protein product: CASSLAGDRGQNGYTF.

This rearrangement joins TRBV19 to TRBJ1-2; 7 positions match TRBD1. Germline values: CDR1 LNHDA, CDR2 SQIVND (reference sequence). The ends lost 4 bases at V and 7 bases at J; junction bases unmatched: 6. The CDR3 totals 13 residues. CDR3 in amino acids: CASSTGTEAGYTF. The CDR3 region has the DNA TGTGCCAGTAGTACCGGGACAGAAGCTGGCTACACCTTC.

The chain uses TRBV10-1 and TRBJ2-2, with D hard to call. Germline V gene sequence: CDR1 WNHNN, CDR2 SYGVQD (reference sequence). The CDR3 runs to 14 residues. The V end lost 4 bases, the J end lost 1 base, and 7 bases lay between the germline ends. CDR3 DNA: TGCGCCAGCAGTGTGGCAGAGAACACCGGGGAGCTGTTTTTT. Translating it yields CASSVAENTGELFF.

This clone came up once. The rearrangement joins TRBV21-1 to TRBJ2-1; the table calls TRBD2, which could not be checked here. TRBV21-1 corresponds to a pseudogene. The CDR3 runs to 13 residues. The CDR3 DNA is TGTGCCGACCGGGACTCCCGCCAAAATGAGCAGTTCTTC. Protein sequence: CADRDSRQNEQFF.

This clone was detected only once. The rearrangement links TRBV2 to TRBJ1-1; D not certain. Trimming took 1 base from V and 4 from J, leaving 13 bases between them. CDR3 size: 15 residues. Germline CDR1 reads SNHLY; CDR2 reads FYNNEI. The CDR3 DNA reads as TGTGCCAGCAGTGAAGGTCCGGGGTGGGGCACTGAAGCTTTCTTT. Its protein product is CASSEGPGWGTEAFF.

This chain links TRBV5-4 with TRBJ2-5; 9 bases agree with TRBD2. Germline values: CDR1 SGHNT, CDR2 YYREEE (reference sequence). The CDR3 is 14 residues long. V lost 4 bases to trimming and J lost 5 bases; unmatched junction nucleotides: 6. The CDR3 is CASSGGRASETQYF. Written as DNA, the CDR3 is TGTGCCAGCAGCGGCGGGAGGGCCTCGGAGACCCAGTACTTC.

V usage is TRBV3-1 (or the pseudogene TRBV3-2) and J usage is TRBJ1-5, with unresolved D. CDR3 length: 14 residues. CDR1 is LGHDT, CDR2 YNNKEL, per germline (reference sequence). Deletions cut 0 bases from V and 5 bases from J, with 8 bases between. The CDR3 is CASSQDGRDQPQHF. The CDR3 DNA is TGTGCCAGCAGCCAAGATGGGCGGGATCAGCCCCAGCATTTT.

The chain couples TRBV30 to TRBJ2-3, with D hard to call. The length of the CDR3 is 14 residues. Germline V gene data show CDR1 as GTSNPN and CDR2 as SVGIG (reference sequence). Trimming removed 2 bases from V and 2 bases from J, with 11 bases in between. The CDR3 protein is CAWSIGQNTDTQYF. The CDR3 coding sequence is TGTGCCTGGAGTATTGGGCAGAACACAGATACGCAGTATTTT. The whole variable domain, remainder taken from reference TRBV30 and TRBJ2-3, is SQTIHQWPATLVQPVGSPLSLECTVEGTSNPNLYWYRQAAGRGLQLLFYSVGIGQISSEVPQNLSASRPQDRQFILSSKKLLLSDSGFYLCAWSIGQNTDTQYFGPGTRLTVL.

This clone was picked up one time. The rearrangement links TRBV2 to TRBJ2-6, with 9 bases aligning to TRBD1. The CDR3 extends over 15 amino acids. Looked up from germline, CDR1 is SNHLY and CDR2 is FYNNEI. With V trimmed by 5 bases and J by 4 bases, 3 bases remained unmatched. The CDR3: CASSIQGAGANVLTF. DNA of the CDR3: TGTGCCAGCAGTATACAGGGGGCCGGGGCCAACGTCCTGACTTTC.

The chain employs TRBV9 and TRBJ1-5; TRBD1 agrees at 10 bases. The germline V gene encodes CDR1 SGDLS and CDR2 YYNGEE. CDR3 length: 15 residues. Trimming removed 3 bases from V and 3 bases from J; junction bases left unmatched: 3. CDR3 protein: CASSGTGGFNQPQHF. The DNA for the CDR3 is TGTGCCAGCAGCGGGACAGGGGGGTTCAATCAGCCCCAGCATTTT.

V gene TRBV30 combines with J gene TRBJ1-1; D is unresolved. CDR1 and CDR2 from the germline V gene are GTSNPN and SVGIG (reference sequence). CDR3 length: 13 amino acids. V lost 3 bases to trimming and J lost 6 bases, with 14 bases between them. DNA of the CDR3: TGTGCCTGGAGAAGAGATTCGAATCCTGAAGCTTTCTTT. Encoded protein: CAWRRDSNPEAFF.